The clone carrying this T cell receptor beta chain occurred once. Following extraction, RNA underwent reverse transcription to cDNA, which served as the sequencing template. TCRdb's copy holds only in-frame clones and misses some; the assay was immunoSEQ multiplex PCR. The data contain 150,000 to 200,000 clones, 58% of them singletons. Treatment reported: oral pan-JAK inhibitor, 5-10 mg twice daily. Lesional scalp punch biopsies and peripheral blood were collected from alopecia areata patients. The sample belongs to a study of CD8+ T cells in alopecia areata. Across the study: Treated patients swallowed 5 to 10 mg of oral tofacitinib twice daily.

The sequencing here drew on CD8+ T cells sorted from blood, taken at week 24, from a patient treated with tofacitinib. The receptor was isolated from a human donor with alopecia areata.

This CDR3 is CSVEDLGSGLRYGYTF. CDR3 DNA: TGCAGCGTTGAAGATCTAGGAAGTGGTCTTAGGTATGGCTACACCTTC. The chain couples TRBV29-1 to TRBJ1-2; no definite D call. V dropped 0 bases and J dropped 5 bases, with 19 bases sitting between them. This CDR3 comprises 16 residues. Germline V gives CDR1 SQVTM, CDR2 ANQGSEA.